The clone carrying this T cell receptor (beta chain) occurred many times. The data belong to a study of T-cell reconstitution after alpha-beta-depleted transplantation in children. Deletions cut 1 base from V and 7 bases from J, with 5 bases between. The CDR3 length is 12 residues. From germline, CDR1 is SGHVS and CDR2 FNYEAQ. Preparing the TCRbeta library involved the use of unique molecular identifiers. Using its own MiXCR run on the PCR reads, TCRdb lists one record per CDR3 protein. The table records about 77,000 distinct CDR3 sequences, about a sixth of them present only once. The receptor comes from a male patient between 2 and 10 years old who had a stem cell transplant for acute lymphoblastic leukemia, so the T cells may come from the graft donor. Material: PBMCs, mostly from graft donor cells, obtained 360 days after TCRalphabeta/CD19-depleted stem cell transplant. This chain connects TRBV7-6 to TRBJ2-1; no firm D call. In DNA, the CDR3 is TGTGCCAGCAGCTTAGGACTTAATGAGCAGTTCTTC. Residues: CASSLGLNEQFF.